This TCR beta chain was sequenced in a study of CD4+ T cells in melanoma. The study, taken as a whole, reports: A reported correlation linked neoantigen-specific CD4+ T cells to CD8+, macrophage and B cell function. Reportedly, melanoma neoantigen-specific CD4+ T cells showed varied differentiation states.

On this clone: No antigen is known for it.

V lost 5 bases to trimming and J lost 6 bases; unmatched junction nucleotides: 4. This CDR3 region has 13 residues. Per the germline V gene, CDR1 is SGHAT and CDR2 is FQNNGV. The assay was immunoSEQ multiplex PCR, and TCRdb's table has in-frame clones only and misses some. Of about 21,000 clones listed, around 80% are singletons. The receptor was isolated from a human donor with melanoma. J is TRBJ2-7 and V is TRBV11-2; TRBD1 aligns across 10 bases. CDR3 in DNA: TGTGCCAGCAGCATCTGGACAGGGGGCGAGCAGTACTTC. This sequence encodes CASSIWTGGEQYF.